These T cell receptor beta chains were read from a single sample in a study of blood T cell repertoires in COVID-19. Produced via immunoSEQ multiplex PCR; TCRdb's table is partial and in-frame only. The sample lists roughly 400,000 clones, more than 70% seen once, with less than 1.5% in the top ten. The specimen sequenced was PBMCs or T cells enriched from blood (not recorded which). The receptors originated from a woman aged 18-29 years who had been exposed to COVID-19. The CDR3 runs from the conserved cysteine through the conserved F or W. D genes are given only for firm matches. Size values are once, few and many counts, or a class for expanded clones, and some rows have none.

clone_size: -
d_call: TRBD1
j_call: TRBJ2-7
v_call: TRBV29-1
cdr3_nt: TGCAGCGTTAGACAGGGGGCCTACGAGCAGTACTTC
cdr3_aa: CSVRQGAYEQYF

clone_size: -
d_call: -
j_call: TRBJ1-1
v_call: TRBV27
cdr3_nt: TGTGCCAGCAAGGCGGGGGGGCCCACTGAAGCTTTCTTT
cdr3_aa: CASKAGGPTEAFF

clone_size: once
d_call: -
j_call: TRBJ2-7
v_call: TRBV5-6
cdr3_nt: TGTGCCAGCAGTCAGACTCTCTACGAGCAGTACTTC
cdr3_aa: CASSQTLYEQYF

clone_size: -
d_call: -
j_call: TRBJ2-7
v_call: TRBV5-1
cdr3_nt: TGCGCCAGCAGCTTGAATCCGCCGGGAGCCGCCTACGAGCAGTACTTC
cdr3_aa: CASSLNPPGAAYEQYF

clone_size: -
d_call: TRBD1
j_call: TRBJ1-2
v_call: TRBV4-1
cdr3_nt: TGCGCCAGCAGCCAAGGAGGGGGCGCGAACTTC
cdr3_aa: CASSQGGGANF

clone_size: -
d_call: -
j_call: TRBJ2-3
v_call: TRBV11-2
cdr3_nt: TGTGCCAGCAGCTCGACTAGTGCTCTGGATACGCAGTATTTT
cdr3_aa: CASSSTSALDTQYF

clone_size: -
d_call: -
j_call: TRBJ2-7
v_call: TRBV12-3/TRBV12-4
cdr3_nt: TGTGCCAGCAGTTTTGAGTCCTACGAGCAGTACTTC
cdr3_aa: CASSFESYEQYF

clone_size: -
d_call: -
j_call: TRBJ2-2
v_call: TRBV7-9
cdr3_nt: TGTGCCAGCAGCTTAGGGACGGGGATCATCACCGGGGAGCTGTTTTTT
cdr3_aa: CASSLGTGIITGELFF

clone_size: -
d_call: TRBD1
j_call: TRBJ1-4
v_call: TRBV5-8
cdr3_nt: TGTGCCAGCAGCTTGGCTGGGACAGGGAGGGAAAAACTGTTTTTT
cdr3_aa: CASSLAGTGREKLFF

clone_size: -
d_call: -
j_call: TRBJ2-7
v_call: TRBV3-1/TRBV3-2
cdr3_nt: TGTGCCAGCAGCCAAGATCCTTACGAGCAGTACTTC
cdr3_aa: CASSQDPYEQYF

clone_size: -
d_call: TRBD2
j_call: TRBJ2-7
v_call: TRBV19
cdr3_nt: TGTGCCAGTAGTATCGGACTAGATCAATTCGAGCAGTACTTC
cdr3_aa: CASSIGLDQFEQYF

clone_size: -
d_call: TRBD2
j_call: TRBJ2-4
v_call: TRBV7-8
cdr3_nt: TGTGCCAGCAGCGCATTAGGAGCGGGAGGAGCCAAAAACATTCAGTACTTC
cdr3_aa: CASSALGAGGAKNIQYF

clone_size: -
d_call: -
j_call: TRBJ2-2
v_call: TRBV13
cdr3_nt: TGTGCCAGCAGCTCTCCTTCCTATAGCGCGAACACCGGGGAGCTGTTTTTT
cdr3_aa: CASSSPSYSANTGELFF

clone_size: -
d_call: TRBD1
j_call: TRBJ2-4
v_call: TRBV5-5
cdr3_nt: TGTGCCAGCAGCACGGACAGGACCAAAAACATTCAGTACTTC
cdr3_aa: CASSTDRTKNIQYF

clone_size: -
d_call: TRBD1
j_call: TRBJ2-3
v_call: TRBV18
cdr3_nt: TGTGCCAGCTCACAGGGGGCCGTCACAGATACGCAGTATTTT
cdr3_aa: CASSQGAVTDTQYF

clone_size: -
d_call: TRBD1
j_call: TRBJ1-1
v_call: TRBV10-1
cdr3_nt: TGCGCCAGCAGTGAGTCAACAGGGGCAAACACTGAAGCTTTCTTT
cdr3_aa: CASSESTGANTEAFF

clone_size: -
d_call: -
j_call: TRBJ1-4
v_call: TRBV27
cdr3_nt: TGTGCCAGCAGTGGAGGGCACAGCGGAGAAAAACTGTTTTTT
cdr3_aa: CASSGGHSGEKLFF

clone_size: few
d_call: -
j_call: TRBJ2-1
v_call: TRBV3-1/TRBV3-2
cdr3_nt: TGTGCCAGCAGCCAAGAAGGCGGAACCGACAATGAGCAGTTCTTC
cdr3_aa: CASSQEGGTDNEQFF

clone_size: once
d_call: -
j_call: TRBJ2-7
v_call: TRBV30
cdr3_nt: TGTGCCTGGAGGCTGCCGGGTAAGGCCTACGAGCAGTACTTC
cdr3_aa: CAWRLPGKAYEQYF

clone_size: -
d_call: TRBD1
j_call: TRBJ2-1
v_call: TRBV19
cdr3_nt: TGTGCCAGTGGCCCGGGACAGGGTTATGAGCAGTTCTTC
cdr3_aa: CASGPGQGYEQFF

clone_size: -
d_call: -
j_call: TRBJ1-1
v_call: TRBV29-1
cdr3_nt: TGCAGCGTTGATCGGGGGTCTGAAGCTTTCTTT
cdr3_aa: CSVDRGSEAFF

clone_size: -
d_call: TRBD1
j_call: TRBJ1-2
v_call: TRBV6-5
cdr3_nt: TGTGCCAGCAGACCGGGACAGGGGGGAGGTGGCTACACCTTC
cdr3_aa: CASRPGQGGGGYTF

clone_size: -
d_call: -
j_call: TRBJ2-1
v_call: TRBV12-2
cdr3_nt: TGTGCAAGTCGTTACCCGCCGCTAGCGGGGGGCCTCAATGAGCAGTTCTTC
cdr3_aa: CASRYPPLAGGLNEQFF

clone_size: -
d_call: -
j_call: TRBJ2-7
v_call: TRBV12-3/TRBV12-4
cdr3_nt: TGTGCCAGCAGTTCCAGGTACGAGCAGTACTTC
cdr3_aa: CASSSRYEQYF

clone_size: -
d_call: TRBD2
j_call: TRBJ2-7
v_call: TRBV28
cdr3_nt: TGTGCCAGCAGTTCTCTTACGTCAGCGGGGTCCTACGAGCAGTACTTC
cdr3_aa: CASSSLTSAGSYEQYF

clone_size: -
d_call: TRBD2
j_call: TRBJ2-1
v_call: TRBV3-1/TRBV3-2
cdr3_nt: TGTGCCAGCAGCCCAAAGTGGGGGGGTGGTGAGCAGTTCTTC
cdr3_aa: CASSPKWGGGEQFF

clone_size: -
d_call: -
j_call: TRBJ1-1
v_call: TRBV19
cdr3_nt: TGTGCCAGTAGCCCCGCCGGGGTAAGTGAAGCTTTCTTT
cdr3_aa: CASSPAGVSEAFF

clone_size: -
d_call: TRBD2
j_call: TRBJ2-3
v_call: TRBV2
cdr3_nt: TGTGCCAGCAGTGAGACTAGCGGGGGGTTGCCCCGCCTAAGCACAGATACGCAGTATTTT
cdr3_aa: CASSETSGGLPRLSTDTQYF

clone_size: -
d_call: -
j_call: TRBJ2-1
v_call: TRBV6-1
cdr3_nt: TGTGCCAGCAGTGAACGGAGTGCCATAGATGAGCAGTTCTTC
cdr3_aa: CASSERSAIDEQFF

clone_size: -
d_call: TRBD2
j_call: TRBJ2-7
v_call: TRBV27
cdr3_nt: TGTGCCAGCAGGGGGGAACCGGGACTAGCTACCCACGAGCAGTACTTC
cdr3_aa: CASRGEPGLATHEQYF

clone_size: -
d_call: -
j_call: TRBJ2-5
v_call: TRBV12-3/TRBV12-4
cdr3_nt: TGTGCCAGCAGCAACAGAACCCAAGAGACCCAGTACTTC
cdr3_aa: CASSNRTQETQYF

clone_size: -
d_call: TRBD2
j_call: TRBJ2-4
v_call: TRBV27
cdr3_nt: TGTGCCAGCAGTCTAGCTCTTTCGACTAGCGGAAAAAACATTCAGTACTTC
cdr3_aa: CASSLALSTSGKNIQYF

clone_size: once
d_call: -
j_call: TRBJ1-2
v_call: TRBV5-4
cdr3_nt: TGTGCCAGCAGCTGGGGACTAGGCTACACCTTC
cdr3_aa: CASSWGLGYTF

clone_size: -
d_call: -
j_call: TRBJ2-3
v_call: TRBV14
cdr3_nt: TGTGCCAGCAGCCAAGAGTCTGGGGCCCTTACGCAGTATTTT
cdr3_aa: CASSQESGALTQYF

clone_size: -
d_call: -
j_call: TRBJ2-7
v_call: TRBV19
cdr3_nt: TGTGCCAGTAGTGTGGGGCAGGGGAGCTCCTACGAGCAGTACTTC
cdr3_aa: CASSVGQGSSYEQYF

clone_size: -
d_call: TRBD2
j_call: TRBJ2-3
v_call: TRBV7-2
cdr3_nt: TGTGCCAGCAGCTTATGGGGACTAGCGGGAGGGGCTAGCACAGATACGCAGTATTTT
cdr3_aa: CASSLWGLAGGASTDTQYF

clone_size: -
d_call: -
j_call: TRBJ1-2
v_call: TRBV5-1
cdr3_nt: TGCGCCAGCAGCTTGGTCGCTGACTTGGGCTACACCTTC
cdr3_aa: CASSLVADLGYTF

clone_size: -
d_call: -
j_call: TRBJ1-6
v_call: TRBV7-7
cdr3_nt: TGTGCCCGGAGTCCTTCACCCCTCCACTTT
cdr3_aa: CARSPSPLHF

clone_size: once
d_call: TRBD2
j_call: TRBJ2-1
v_call: TRBV11-2
cdr3_nt: TGTGCCAGCAGCCCCGGACTAGCGGGAGTAAGTGAGCAGTTCTTC
cdr3_aa: CASSPGLAGVSEQFF

clone_size: -
d_call: -
j_call: TRBJ1-2
v_call: TRBV29-1
cdr3_nt: TGCAGCGTTACTACCGATGGCTACACCTTC
cdr3_aa: CSVTTDGYTF

clone_size: -
d_call: -
j_call: TRBJ2-2
v_call: TRBV6-5
cdr3_nt: TGTGCCAGCAGTTCAGGAATGTGGAACGGGGAGCTGTTTTTT
cdr3_aa: CASSSGMWNGELFF

clone_size: -
d_call: TRBD2
j_call: TRBJ2-1
v_call: TRBV30
cdr3_nt: TGTGCCTGGGCGGCCGGACTAGCCAAGGCGGATGAGCAGTTCTTC
cdr3_aa: CAWAAGLAKADEQFF

clone_size: once
d_call: -
j_call: TRBJ1-2
v_call: TRBV29-1
cdr3_nt: TGCAGCGTTGAAGGGGCGGGGGCAGGGAGCTATGGCTACACCTTC
cdr3_aa: CSVEGAGAGSYGYTF

clone_size: -
d_call: -
j_call: TRBJ1-2
v_call: TRBV6-5
cdr3_nt: TGTGCCAGCAGTTACGGTGGCGGCTATGGCTACACCTTC
cdr3_aa: CASSYGGGYGYTF

clone_size: -
d_call: TRBD2
j_call: TRBJ2-7
v_call: TRBV7-9
cdr3_nt: TGTGCCAGCAGCTCCGGACTAGCTCCCTCCTCCTACGAGCAGTACTTC
cdr3_aa: CASSSGLAPSSYEQYF

clone_size: -
d_call: -
j_call: TRBJ2-7
v_call: TRBV7-8
cdr3_nt: TGTGCCAGCAGACTCACTAGGAGCTCCTACGAGCAGTACTTC
cdr3_aa: CASRLTRSSYEQYF

clone_size: -
d_call: TRBD1
j_call: TRBJ1-1
v_call: TRBV7-9
cdr3_nt: TGTGCCAGCAGCCCGCAGACAGGGGGCACCATAGACTCTGAAGCTTTCTTT
cdr3_aa: CASSPQTGGTIDSEAFF

clone_size: -
d_call: -
j_call: TRBJ1-4
v_call: TRBV28
cdr3_nt: TGTGCCAGCAGGCCTCGGGGGGGTACGACTAATGAAAAACTGTTTTTT
cdr3_aa: CASRPRGGTTNEKLFF

clone_size: -
d_call: TRBD2
j_call: TRBJ2-7
v_call: TRBV5-6
cdr3_nt: TGTGCCAGCAGCGCGGGACTAGCAGACTACGAGCAGTACTTC
cdr3_aa: CASSAGLADYEQYF

clone_size: -
d_call: -
j_call: TRBJ2-3
v_call: TRBV13
cdr3_nt: TGTGCCAGCAGCCCACGTGGGGGGGCGAATTCAGATACGCAGTATTTT
cdr3_aa: CASSPRGGANSDTQYF

clone_size: -
d_call: TRBD2
j_call: TRBJ2-2
v_call: TRBV27
cdr3_nt: TGTGCCAGTGTCGCTTTGGGTAGCGGGAGTGGGAACACCGGGGAGCTGTTTTTT
cdr3_aa: CASVALGSGSGNTGELFF

clone_size: few
d_call: -
j_call: TRBJ2-1
v_call: TRBV12-3/TRBV12-4
cdr3_nt: TGTGCCAGCAGCCCAGGGTTTGAGCAGTTCTTC
cdr3_aa: CASSPGFEQFF

clone_size: -
d_call: TRBD1
j_call: TRBJ1-2
v_call: TRBV28
cdr3_nt: TGTGCCAGCAGCCAGTCTGGACAGGCCAACTATGGCTACACCTTC
cdr3_aa: CASSQSGQANYGYTF

clone_size: -
d_call: TRBD2
j_call: TRBJ2-7
v_call: TRBV28
cdr3_nt: TGTGCCAGCAGTAATAGCGGGAGTAGAGAGCAGTACTTC
cdr3_aa: CASSNSGSREQYF

clone_size: -
d_call: -
j_call: TRBJ2-6
v_call: TRBV2
cdr3_nt: TGTGCCAGCAGTTCGGGTCCCGGGGCCAACGTCCTGACTTTC
cdr3_aa: CASSSGPGANVLTF

clone_size: -
d_call: TRBD1
j_call: TRBJ1-1
v_call: TRBV7-2
cdr3_nt: TGTGCCAGCAGCTTAGCGGACAGGGGGACCACTGAAGCTTTCTTT
cdr3_aa: CASSLADRGTTEAFF

clone_size: -
d_call: TRBD2
j_call: TRBJ2-1
v_call: TRBV29-1
cdr3_nt: TGCAGCGTTGAAGATCCGGCTAGCGGGCGGATTAGCTCCTACAATGAGCAGTTCTTC
cdr3_aa: CSVEDPASGRISSYNEQFF

clone_size: -
d_call: TRBD1
j_call: TRBJ1-2
v_call: TRBV5-1
cdr3_nt: TGCGCCAGCAGCTTGGGCCTAGACAGGGGATCGCAAGGCTACACCTTC
cdr3_aa: CASSLGLDRGSQGYTF